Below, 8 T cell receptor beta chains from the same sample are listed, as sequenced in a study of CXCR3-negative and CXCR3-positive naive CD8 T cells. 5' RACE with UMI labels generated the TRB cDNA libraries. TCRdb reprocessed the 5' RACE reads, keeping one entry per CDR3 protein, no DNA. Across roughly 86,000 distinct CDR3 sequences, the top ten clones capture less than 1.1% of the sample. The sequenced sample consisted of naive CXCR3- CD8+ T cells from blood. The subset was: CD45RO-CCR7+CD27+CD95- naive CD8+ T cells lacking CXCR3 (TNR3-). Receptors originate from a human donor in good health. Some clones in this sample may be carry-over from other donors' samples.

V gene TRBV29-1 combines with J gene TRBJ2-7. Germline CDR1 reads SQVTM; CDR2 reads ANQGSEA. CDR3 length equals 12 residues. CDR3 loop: CSVERLPYEQYF.

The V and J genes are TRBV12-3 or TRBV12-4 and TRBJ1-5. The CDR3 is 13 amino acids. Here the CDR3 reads CASSSDSNQPQHF.

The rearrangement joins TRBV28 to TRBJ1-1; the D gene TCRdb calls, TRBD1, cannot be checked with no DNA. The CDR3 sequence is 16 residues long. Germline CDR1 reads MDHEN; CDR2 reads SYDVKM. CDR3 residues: CASSLGSGWADTEAFF.

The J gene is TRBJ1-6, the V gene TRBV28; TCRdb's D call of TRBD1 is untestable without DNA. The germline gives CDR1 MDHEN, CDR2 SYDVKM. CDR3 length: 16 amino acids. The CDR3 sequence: CASSLFGDRGDSPLHF.

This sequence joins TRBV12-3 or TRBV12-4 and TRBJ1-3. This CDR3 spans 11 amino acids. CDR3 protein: CASRSGNTIYF.

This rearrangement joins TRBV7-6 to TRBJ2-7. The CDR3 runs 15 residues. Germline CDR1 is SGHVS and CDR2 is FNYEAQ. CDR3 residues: CASSLADTLGYEQYF. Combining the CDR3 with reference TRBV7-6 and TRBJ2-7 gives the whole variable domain GAGVSQSPRYKVTKRGQDVALRCDPISGHVSLYWYRQALGQGPEFLTYFNYEAQQDKSGLPNDRFSAERPEGSISTLTIQRTEQRDSAMYRCASSLADTLGYEQYFGPGTRLTVT.

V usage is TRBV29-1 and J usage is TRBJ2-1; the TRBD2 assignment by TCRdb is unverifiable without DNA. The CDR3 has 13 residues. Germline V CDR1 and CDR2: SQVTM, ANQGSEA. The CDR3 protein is CSVTLAGLNEQFF.

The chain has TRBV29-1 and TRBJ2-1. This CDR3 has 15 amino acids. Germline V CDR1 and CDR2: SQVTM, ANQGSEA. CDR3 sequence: CSVEAVFGVSNEQFF.